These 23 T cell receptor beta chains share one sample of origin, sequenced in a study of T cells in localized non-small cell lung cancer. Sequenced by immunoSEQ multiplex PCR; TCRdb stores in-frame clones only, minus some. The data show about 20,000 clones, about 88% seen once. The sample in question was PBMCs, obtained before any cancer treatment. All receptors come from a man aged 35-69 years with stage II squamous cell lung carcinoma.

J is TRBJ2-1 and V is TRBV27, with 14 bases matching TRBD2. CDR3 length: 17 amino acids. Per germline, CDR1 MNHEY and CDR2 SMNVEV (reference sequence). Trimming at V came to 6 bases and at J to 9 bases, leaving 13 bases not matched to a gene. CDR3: CASRPGLAGAGVGEQFF. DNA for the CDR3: TGTGCCAGCAGACCGGGACTAGCGGGGGCTGGAGTAGGTGAGCAGTTCTTC.

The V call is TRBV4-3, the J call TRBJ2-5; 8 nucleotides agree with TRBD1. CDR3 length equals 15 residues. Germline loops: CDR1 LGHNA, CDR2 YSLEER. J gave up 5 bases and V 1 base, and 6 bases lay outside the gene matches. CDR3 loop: CASSQVYRGTETQYF. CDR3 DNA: TGCGCCAGCAGCCAAGTTTACAGGGGGACGGAGACCCAGTACTTC.

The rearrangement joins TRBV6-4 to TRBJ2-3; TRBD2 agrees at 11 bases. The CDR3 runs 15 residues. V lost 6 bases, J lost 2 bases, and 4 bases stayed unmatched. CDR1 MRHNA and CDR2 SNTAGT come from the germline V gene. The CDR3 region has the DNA TGTGCCAGCAGACCACTAGCGGGGGTCACAGATACGCAGTATTTT. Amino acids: CASRPLAGVTDTQYF.

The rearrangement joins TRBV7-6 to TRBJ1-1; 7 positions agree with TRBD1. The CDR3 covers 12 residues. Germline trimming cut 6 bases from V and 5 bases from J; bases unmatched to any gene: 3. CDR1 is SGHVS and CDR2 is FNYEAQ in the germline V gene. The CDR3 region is CASRTGFTEAFF. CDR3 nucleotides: TGTGCCAGCAGGACAGGGTTTACTGAAGCTTTCTTT.

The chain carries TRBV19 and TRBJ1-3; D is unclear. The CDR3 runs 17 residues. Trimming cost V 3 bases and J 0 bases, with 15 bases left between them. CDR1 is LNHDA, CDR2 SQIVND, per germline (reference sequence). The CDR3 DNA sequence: TGTGCCAGTAGTATTATGGGTACAATTCGCTCTGGAAACACCATATATTTT. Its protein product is CASSIMGTIRSGNTIYF.

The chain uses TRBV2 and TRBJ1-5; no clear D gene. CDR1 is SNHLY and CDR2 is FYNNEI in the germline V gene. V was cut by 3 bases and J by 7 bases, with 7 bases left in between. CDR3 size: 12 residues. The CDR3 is CASSESDQPQHF. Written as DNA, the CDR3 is TGTGCCAGCAGTGAGTCTGACCAGCCCCAGCATTTT.

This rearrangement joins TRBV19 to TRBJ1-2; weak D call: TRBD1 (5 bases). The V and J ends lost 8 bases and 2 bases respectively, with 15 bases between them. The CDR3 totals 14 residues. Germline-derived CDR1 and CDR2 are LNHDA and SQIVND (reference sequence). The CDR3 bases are TGTGCCAGTCGGCTCGGGGGTCGGAACTATGGCTACACCTTC. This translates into CASRLGGRNYGYTF.

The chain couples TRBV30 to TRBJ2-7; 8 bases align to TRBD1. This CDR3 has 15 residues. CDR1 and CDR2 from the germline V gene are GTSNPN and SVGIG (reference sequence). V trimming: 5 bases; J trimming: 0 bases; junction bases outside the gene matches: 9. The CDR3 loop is CAWGDQGASSYEQYF. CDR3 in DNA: TGTGCCTGGGGTGACCAGGGGGCGAGCTCCTACGAGCAGTACTTC. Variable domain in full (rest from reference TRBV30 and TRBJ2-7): SQTIHQWPATLVQPVGSPLSLECTVEGTSNPNLYWYRQAAGRGLQLLFYSVGIGQISSEVPQNLSASRPQDRQFILSSKKLLLSDSGFYLCAWGDQGASSYEQYFGPGTRLTVT.

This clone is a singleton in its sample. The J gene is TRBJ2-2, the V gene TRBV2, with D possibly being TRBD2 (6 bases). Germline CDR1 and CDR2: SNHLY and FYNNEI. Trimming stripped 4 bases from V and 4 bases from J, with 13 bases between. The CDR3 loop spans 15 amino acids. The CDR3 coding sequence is TGTGCCAGCAGTGCGCCGGGGGTCGGCACCGGGGAGCTGTTTTTT. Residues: CASSAPGVGTGELFF.

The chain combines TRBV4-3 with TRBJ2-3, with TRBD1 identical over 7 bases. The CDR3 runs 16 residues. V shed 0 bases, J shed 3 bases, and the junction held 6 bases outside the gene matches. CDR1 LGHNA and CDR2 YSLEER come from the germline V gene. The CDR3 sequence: CASSQDWDSNTDTQYF. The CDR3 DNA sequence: TGCGCCAGCAGCCAAGATTGGGACAGCAATACAGATACGCAGTATTTT.

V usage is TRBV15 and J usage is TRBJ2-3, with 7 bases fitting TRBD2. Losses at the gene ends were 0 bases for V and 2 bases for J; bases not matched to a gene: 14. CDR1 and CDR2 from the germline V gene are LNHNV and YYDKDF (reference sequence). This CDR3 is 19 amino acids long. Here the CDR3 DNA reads TGTGCCACCAGCAGAGAATCTTTCTTTGCTAGCGGCTCCACAGATACGCAGTATTTT. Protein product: CATSRESFFASGSTDTQYF.

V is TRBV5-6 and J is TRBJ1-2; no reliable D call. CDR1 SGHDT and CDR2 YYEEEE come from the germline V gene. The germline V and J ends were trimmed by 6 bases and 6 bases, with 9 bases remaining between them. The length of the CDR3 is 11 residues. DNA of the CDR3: TGTGCCAGCACCTCAGCGGATGGCTACACCTTC. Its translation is CASTSADGYTF.

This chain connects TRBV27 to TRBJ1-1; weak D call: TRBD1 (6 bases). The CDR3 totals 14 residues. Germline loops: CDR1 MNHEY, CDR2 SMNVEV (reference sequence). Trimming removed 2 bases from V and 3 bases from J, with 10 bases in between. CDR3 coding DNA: TGTGCCAGCAGTTTAAGGGGGTCTGACACTGAAGCTTTCTTT. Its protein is CASSLRGSDTEAFF.

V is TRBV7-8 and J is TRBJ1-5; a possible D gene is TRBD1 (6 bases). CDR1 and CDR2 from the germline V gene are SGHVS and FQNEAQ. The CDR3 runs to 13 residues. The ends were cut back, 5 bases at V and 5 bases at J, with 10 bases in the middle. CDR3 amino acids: CASSRNRDQPQHF. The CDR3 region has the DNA TGTGCCAGCAGCCGCAACAGGGATCAGCCCCAGCATTTT.

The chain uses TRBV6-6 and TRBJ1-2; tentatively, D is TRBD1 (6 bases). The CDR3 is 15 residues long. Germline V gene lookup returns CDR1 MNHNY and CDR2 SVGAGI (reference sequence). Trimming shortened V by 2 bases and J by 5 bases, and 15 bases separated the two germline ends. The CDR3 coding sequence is TGTGCCAGCAGTTACAAACCGGGACACCTATATGGCTACACCTTC. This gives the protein CASSYKPGHLYGYTF.

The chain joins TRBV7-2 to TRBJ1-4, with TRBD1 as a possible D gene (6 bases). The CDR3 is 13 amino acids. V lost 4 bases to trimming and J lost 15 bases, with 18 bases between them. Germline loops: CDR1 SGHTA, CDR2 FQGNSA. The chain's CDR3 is CASSYFLDSPLFF. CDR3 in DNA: TGTGCCAGCAGCTATTTTTTGGACAGTCCCTTGTTTTTT.

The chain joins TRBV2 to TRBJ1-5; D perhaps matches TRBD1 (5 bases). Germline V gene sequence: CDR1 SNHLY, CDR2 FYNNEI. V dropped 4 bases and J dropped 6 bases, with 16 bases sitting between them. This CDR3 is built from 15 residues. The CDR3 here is CASSGGRREAQPQHF. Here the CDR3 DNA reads TGTGCCAGCAGTGGGGGTCGCAGGGAGGCTCAGCCCCAGCATTTT.

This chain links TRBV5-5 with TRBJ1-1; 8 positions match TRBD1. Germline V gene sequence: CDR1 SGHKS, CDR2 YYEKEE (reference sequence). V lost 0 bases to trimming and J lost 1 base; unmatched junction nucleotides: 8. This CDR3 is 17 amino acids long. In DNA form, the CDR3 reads TGTGCCAGCAGCTTGGGGACTCGGACAGGGAGGAACACTGAAGCTTTCTTT. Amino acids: CASSLGTRTGRNTEAFF.

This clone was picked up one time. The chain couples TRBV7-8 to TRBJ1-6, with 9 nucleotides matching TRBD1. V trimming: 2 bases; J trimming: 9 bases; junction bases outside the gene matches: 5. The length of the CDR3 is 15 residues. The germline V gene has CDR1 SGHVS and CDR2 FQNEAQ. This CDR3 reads CASSLWGQGGSPLHF. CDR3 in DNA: TGTGCCAGCAGCTTATGGGGACAGGGAGGTTCACCCCTCCACTTT.

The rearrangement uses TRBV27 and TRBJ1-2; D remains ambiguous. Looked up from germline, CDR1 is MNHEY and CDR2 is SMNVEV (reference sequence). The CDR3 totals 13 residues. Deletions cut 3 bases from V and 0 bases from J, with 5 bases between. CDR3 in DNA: TGTGCCAGCAGTTTTTCAGCTAACTATGGCTACACCTTC. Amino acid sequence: CASSFSANYGYTF.

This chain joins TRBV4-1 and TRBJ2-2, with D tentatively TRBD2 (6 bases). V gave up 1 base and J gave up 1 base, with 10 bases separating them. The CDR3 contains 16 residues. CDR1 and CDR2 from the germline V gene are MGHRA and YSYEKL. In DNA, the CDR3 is TGCGCCAGCAGCCAAGGGCCAGCGGGGAACACCGGGGAGCTGTTTTTT. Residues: CASSQGPAGNTGELFF.

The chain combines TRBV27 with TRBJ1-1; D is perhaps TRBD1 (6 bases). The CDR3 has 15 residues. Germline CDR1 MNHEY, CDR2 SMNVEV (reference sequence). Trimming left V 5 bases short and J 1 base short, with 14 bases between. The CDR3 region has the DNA TGTGCCAGCAGTCCTACACTACAGGGGAACACTGAAGCTTTCTTT. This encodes CASSPTLQGNTEAFF.

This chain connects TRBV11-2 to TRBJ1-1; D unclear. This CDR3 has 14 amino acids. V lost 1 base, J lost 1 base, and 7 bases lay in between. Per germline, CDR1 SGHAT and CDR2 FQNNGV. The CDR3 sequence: CASSLGLRNTEAFF. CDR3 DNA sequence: TGTGCCAGCAGCTTAGGACTCAGGAACACTGAAGCTTTCTTT.